The clone carrying this T cell receptor beta chain was recorded a few times. Here immunoSEQ multiplex PCR was the method, and the copy in TCRdb shows in-frame clones only, minus some. The sample includes around 91,000 clones, 86% of them seen just once. These data come from a study of cytotoxic CD8 clonotypes in ibrutinib-treated CLL. About the study: Of the patients, about 12 were relapsed/refractory, under 16 treatment-naive and roughly 17 IGHV unmutated.

V lost 1 base to trimming and J lost 0 bases, with 9 bases between them. The CDR3 is 15 amino acids. Germline CDR1 MNHEY, CDR2 SMNVEV (reference sequence). The sequences come from PBMCs, collected before ibrutinib treatment. The receptor was derived from a human donor with chronic lymphocytic leukemia. This chain uses TRBV27 with TRBJ1-1; the D gene is possibly TRBD1 (5 bases). DNA of the CDR3: TGTGCCAGCAGTTTATACCAGGGCTTGAACACTGAAGCTTTCTTT. Translation: CASSLYQGLNTEAFF.